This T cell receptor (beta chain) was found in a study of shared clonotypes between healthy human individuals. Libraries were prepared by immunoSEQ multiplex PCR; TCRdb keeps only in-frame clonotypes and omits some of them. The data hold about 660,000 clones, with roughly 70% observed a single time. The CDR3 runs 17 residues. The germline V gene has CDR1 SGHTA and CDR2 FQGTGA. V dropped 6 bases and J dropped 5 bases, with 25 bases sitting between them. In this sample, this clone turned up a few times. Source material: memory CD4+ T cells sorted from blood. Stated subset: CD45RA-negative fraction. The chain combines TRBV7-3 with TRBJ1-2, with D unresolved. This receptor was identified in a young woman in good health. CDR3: CASSPYRLQTSTYGYTF. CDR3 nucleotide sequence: TGTGCCAGCAGTCCCTACCGCCTTCAGACATCTACGTATGGCTACACCTTC.